This TCR beta chain came from a study of cytotoxic CD8 clonotypes in ibrutinib-treated CLL. For the study at large: Recorded responses included approximately 25 partial and 2 complete; following median 68 months, 14 stayed remitted and some 12 progressed.

The repertoire was sequenced with immunoSEQ multiplex PCR; TCRdb's copy has only in-frame clones and lacks some. The data show 250,000 to 350,000 clones, with approximately 79% seen just once and 5.6% held by the top ten. Study results and caveats: Age-matched healthy donor levels were exceeded by baseline clonality, which tracked circulating CD8+ T-cell counts.

This clone was seen more than once but under ten times. Its antigen remains unidentified. With 0 bases clipped from V and 2 bases from J, the junction kept 5 bases outside the gene matches. CDR3 size: 16 residues. Germline V gene sequence: CDR1 LGHNA, CDR2 YNFKEQ. Extraction of around 2 micrograms of genomic DNA from cryopreserved PBMCs supplied material for TCR beta libraries. The chain couples TRBV4-2 to TRBJ2-7, with 9 bases identical to TRBD1. The sample consisted of PBMCs, taken at disease progression, from a patient treated with ibrutinib. The receptor comes from a human donor with chronic lymphocytic leukemia. The CDR3, as DNA: TGTGCCAGCAGCCAAGATCGAGGACAGGGGACCTACGAGCAGTACTTC. Its protein product is CASSQDRGQGTYEQYF.